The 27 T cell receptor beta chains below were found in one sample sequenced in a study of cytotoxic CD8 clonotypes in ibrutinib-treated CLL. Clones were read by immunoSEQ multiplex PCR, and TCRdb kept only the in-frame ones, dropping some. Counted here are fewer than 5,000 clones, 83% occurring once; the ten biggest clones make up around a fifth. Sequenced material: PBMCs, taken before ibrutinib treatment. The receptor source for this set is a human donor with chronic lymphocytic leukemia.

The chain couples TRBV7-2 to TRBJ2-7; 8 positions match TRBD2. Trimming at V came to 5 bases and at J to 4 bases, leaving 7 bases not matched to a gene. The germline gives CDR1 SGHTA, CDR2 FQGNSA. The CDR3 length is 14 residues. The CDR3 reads CASSPSGSWYEQYF. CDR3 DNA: TGTGCCAGCAGCCCCAGCGGGAGCTGGTACGAGCAGTACTTC.

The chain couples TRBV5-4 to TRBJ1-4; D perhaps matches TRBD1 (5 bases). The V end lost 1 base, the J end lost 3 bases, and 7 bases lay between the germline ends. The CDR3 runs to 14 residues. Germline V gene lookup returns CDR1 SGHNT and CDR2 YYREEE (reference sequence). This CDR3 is CASSLWGSNEKLFF. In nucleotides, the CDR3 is TGTGCCAGCAGCTTGTGGGGGTCTAATGAAAAACTGTTTTTT.

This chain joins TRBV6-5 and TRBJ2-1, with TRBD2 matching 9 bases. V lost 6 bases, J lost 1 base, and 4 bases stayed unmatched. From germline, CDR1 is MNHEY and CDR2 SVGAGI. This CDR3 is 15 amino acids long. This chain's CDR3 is CASRLSGGSYNEQFF. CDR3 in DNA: TGTGCCAGCAGACTGAGCGGGGGGTCCTACAATGAGCAGTTCTTC.

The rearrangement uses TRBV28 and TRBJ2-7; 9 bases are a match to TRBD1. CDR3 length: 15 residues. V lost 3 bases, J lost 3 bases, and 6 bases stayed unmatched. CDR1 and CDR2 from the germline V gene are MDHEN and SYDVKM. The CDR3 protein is CASSLGRDRDYEQYF. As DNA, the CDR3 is TGTGCCAGCAGTTTGGGTAGGGACAGGGACTACGAGCAGTACTTC.

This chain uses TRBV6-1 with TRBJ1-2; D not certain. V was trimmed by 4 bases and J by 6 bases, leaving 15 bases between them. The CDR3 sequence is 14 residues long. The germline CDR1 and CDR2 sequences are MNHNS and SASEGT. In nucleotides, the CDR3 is TGTGCCAGCAGTGCTACCGGGTCTTGGGATGGCTACACCTTC. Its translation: CASSATGSWDGYTF.

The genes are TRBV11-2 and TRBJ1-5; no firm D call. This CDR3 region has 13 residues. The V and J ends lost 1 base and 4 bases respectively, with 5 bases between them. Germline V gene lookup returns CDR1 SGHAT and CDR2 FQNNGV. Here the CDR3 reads CASSLGLNQPQHF. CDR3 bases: TGTGCCAGCAGCTTAGGGTTGAATCAGCCCCAGCATTTT.

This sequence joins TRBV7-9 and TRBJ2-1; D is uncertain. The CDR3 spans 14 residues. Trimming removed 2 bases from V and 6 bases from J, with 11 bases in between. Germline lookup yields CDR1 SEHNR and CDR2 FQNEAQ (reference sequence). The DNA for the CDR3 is TGTGCCAGCAGCTTAATTGGCCCTTCCAATGAGCAGTTCTTC. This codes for CASSLIGPSNEQFF.

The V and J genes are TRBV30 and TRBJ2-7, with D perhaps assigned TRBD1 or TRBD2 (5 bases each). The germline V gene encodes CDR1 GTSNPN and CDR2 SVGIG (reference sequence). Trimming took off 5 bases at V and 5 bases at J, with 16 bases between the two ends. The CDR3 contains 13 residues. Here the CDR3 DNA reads TGTGCCTGGCGAGTTGGGACCGCGGACGAGCAGTACTTC. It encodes CAWRVGTADEQYF.

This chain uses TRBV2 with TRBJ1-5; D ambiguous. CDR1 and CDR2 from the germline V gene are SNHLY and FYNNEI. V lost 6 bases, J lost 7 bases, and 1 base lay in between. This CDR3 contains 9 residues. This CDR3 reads CASRQPQHF. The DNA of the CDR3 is TGTGCCAGCAGGCAGCCCCAGCATTTT.

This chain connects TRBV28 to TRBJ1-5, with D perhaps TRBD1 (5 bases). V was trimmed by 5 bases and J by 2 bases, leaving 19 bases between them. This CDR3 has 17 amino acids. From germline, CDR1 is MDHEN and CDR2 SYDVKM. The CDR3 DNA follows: TGTGCCAGCAGTCTACTGACGGGACCTCGAGGCAATCAGCCCCAGCATTTT. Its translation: CASSLLTGPRGNQPQHF.

The CDR3 region has the DNA TGTGCCTGGAGTGTTAGCCTTCAGGAGACCCAGTACTTC. Translated: CAWSVSLQETQYF. V usage is TRBV30 and J usage is TRBJ2-5; D is unresolved. Germline CDR1 is GTSNPN and CDR2 is SVGIG (reference sequence). This CDR3 spans 13 amino acids. With 0 bases removed from V and 5 bases from J, the gap between germline ends came to 10 bases.

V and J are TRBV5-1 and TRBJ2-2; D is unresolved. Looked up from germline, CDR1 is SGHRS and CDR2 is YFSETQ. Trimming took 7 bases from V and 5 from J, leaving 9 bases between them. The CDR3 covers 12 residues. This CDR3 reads CASRPRTGELFF. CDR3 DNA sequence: TGCGCCAGCCGACCTCGTACCGGGGAGCTGTTTTTT.

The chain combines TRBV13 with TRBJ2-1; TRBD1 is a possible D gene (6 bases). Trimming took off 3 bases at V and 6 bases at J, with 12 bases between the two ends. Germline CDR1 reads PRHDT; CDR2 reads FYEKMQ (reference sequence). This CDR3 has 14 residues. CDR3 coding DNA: TGTGCCAGCAGCTTGTGGGGCAGGGGCAATGAGCAGTTCTTC. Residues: CASSLWGRGNEQFF.

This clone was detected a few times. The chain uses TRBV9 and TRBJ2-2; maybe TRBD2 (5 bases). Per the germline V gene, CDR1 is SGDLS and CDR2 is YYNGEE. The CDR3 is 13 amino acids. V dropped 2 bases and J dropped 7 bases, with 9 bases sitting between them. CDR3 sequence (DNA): TGTGCCAGCAGCGTCGGGATCGTCGGGGAGCTGTTTTTT. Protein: CASSVGIVGELFF.

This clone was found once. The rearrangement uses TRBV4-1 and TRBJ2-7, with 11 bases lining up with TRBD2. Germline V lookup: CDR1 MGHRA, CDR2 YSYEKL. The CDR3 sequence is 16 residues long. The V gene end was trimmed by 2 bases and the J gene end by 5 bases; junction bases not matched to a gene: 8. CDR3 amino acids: CASSQKPGLAAHEQYF. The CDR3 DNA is TGCGCCAGCAGCCAAAAACCGGGACTAGCGGCCCACGAGCAGTACTTC.

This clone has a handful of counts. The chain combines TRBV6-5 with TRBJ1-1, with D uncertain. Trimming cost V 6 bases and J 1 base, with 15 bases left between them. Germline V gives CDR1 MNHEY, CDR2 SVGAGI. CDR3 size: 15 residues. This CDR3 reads CASRPLGRTNTEAFF. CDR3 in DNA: TGTGCCAGCAGGCCCCTAGGACGGACGAACACTGAAGCTTTCTTT.

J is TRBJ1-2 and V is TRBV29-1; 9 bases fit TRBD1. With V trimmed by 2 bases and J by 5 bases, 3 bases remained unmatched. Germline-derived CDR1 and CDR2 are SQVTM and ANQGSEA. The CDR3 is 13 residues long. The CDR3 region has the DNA TGCAGCGTTGAACCGGGACAGGGTTATGGCTACACCTTC. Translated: CSVEPGQGYGYTF. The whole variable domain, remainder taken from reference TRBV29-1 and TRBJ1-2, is SAVISQKPSRDICQRGTSLTIQCQVDSQVTMMFWYRQQPGQSLTLIATANQGSEATYESGFVIDKFPISRPNLTFSTLTVSNMSPEDSSIYLCSVEPGQGYGYTFGSGTRLTVV.

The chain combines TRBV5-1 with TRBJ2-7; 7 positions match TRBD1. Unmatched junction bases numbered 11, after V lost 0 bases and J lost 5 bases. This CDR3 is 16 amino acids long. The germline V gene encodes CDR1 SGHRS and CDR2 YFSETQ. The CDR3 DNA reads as TGCGCCAGCAGCTTGGATTGGGACAGTCTTTGGCACGAGCAGTACTTC. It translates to CASSLDWDSLWHEQYF. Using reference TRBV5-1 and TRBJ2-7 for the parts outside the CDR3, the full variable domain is KAGVTQTPRYLIKTRGQQVTLSCSPISGHRSVSWYQQTPGQGLQFLFEYFSETQRNKGNFPGRFSGRQFSNSRSEMNVSTLELGDSALYLCASSLDWDSLWHEQYFGPGTRLTVT.

The CDR3 loop is CASRGTGGEKLFF. The CDR3 coding sequence is TGTGCCAGCCGCGGGACAGGGGGCGAAAAACTGTTTTTT. The chain employs TRBV28 and TRBJ1-4; 12 bases line up with TRBD1. This CDR3 is built from 13 residues. Per the germline V gene, CDR1 is MDHEN and CDR2 is SYDVKM. V was pared by 8 bases and J by 8 bases, with 3 bases of the junction left unmatched.

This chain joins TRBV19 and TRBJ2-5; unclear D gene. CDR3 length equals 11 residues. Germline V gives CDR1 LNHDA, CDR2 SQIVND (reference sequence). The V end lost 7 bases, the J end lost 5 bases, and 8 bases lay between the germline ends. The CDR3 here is CASTSGETQYF. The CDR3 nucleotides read TGTGCCAGTACCTCCGGGGAGACCCAGTACTTC.

DNA for the CDR3: TGTGCCAGCAGCACCCCTGGGGCTAGCGGGAGAGGGGAGCAGTACTTC. Amino acid sequence: CASSTPGASGRGEQYF. This rearrangement joins TRBV11-2 to TRBJ2-7; 10 bases map to TRBD2. Trimming removed 5 bases from V and 7 bases from J; junction bases left unmatched: 14. CDR1 is SGHAT, CDR2 FQNNGV, per germline. CDR3 length: 16 amino acids.

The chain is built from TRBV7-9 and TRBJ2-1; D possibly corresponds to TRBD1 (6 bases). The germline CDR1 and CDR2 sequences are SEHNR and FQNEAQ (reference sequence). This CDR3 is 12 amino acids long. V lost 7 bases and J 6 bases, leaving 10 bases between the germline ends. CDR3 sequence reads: CASTDSGNEQFF. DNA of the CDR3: TGTGCCAGCACGGACAGCGGCAATGAGCAGTTCTTC.

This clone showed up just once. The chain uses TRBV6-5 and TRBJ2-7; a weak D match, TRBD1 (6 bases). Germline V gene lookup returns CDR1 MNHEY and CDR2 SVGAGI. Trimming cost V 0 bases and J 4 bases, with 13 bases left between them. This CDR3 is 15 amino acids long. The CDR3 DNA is TGTGCCAGCAGTTACTCGTCAGGGGTTGGATACGAGCAGTACTTC. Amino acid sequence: CASSYSSGVGYEQYF.

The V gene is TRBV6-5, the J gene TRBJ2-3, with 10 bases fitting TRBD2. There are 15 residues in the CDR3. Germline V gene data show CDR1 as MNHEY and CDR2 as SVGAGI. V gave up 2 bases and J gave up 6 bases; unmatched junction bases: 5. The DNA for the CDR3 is TGTGCCAGCAGTTACCAGAGCGGGAGGGGGGATACGCAGTATTTT. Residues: CASSYQSGRGDTQYF.

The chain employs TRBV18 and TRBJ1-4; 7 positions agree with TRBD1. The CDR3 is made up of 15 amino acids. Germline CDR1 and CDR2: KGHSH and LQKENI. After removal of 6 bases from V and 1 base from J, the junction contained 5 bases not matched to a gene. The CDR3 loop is CASSPRQGTNEKLFF. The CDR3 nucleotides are TGTGCCAGCTCCCCTCGACAGGGAACTAATGAAAAACTGTTTTTT.

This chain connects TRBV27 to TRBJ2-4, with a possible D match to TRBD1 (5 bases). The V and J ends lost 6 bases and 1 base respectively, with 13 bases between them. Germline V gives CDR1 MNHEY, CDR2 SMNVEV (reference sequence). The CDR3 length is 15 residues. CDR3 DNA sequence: TGTGCCAGCAGGGGTACAGGTTTGGCCAAAAACATTCAGTACTTC. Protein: CASRGTGLAKNIQYF.

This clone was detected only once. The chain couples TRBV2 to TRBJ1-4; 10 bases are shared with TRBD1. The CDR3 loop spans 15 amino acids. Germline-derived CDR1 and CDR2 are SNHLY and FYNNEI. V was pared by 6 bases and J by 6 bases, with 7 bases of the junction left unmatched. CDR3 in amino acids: CASRKRGTGDEKLFF. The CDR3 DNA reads TGTGCCAGCAGGAAACGGGGGACAGGGGATGAAAAACTGTTTTTT.